Described below is a single TCR beta chain sequence and its context. Authors' processing steps: Researchers report that nucleated cell counts were estimated from reference gene primer amplification. Sequencing was performed with immunoSEQ multiplex PCR; in TCRdb, only in-frame clones are kept and a portion is missing. The V and J calls and clone size come from that table; D and trimming were worked out from the DNA. Seen here are 130,000 to 150,000 clones, approximately 80% observed once, and the top ten hold around two fifths. The record originates from a study of blood T cell repertoires in COVID-19. Study-wide context: Italy, Spain and the United States were the sources of the convalescent and acute COVID-19 samples. T cells, B-cell-depleted T cells, or PBMCs supplied cDNA or gDNA.

The CDR3 has 15 amino acids. In germline, CDR1 is LGHNA, CDR2 YSLEER. The trim removed 1 base at V and 9 bases at J, leaving 3 bases unmatched. The clonotype originates from a human donor in a cohort sampled during active COVID-19. Sequencing was carried out using peripheral blood. The chain has TRBV4-3 and TRBJ1-6; 10 nucleotides match TRBD1. The CDR3 reads CASSQVGQGSSPLHF. In nucleotides, the CDR3 is TGCGCCAGCAGCCAAGTGGGACAGGGGAGTTCACCCCTCCACTTT.